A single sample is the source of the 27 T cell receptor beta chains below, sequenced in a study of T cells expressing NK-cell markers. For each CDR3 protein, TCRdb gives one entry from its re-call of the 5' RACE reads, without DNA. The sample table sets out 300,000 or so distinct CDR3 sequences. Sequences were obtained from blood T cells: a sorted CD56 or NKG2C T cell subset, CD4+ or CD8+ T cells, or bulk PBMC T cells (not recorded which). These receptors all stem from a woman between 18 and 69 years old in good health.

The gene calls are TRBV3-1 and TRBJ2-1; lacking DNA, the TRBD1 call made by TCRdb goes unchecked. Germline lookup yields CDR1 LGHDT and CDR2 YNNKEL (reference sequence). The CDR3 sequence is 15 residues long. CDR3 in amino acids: CASSPRQGGYNEQFF.

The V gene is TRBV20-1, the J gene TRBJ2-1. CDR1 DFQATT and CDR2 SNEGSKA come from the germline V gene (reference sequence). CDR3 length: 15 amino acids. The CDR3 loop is CSARSTRTSYNEQFF.

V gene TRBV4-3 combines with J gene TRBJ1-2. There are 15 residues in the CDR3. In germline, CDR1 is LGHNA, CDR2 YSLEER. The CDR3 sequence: CASSQDGEELYGYTF.

This CDR3 reads CASSQDLAGYRRAFF. This chain uses TRBV4-3 with TRBJ1-1. CDR3 length equals 15 residues. From germline, CDR1 is LGHNA and CDR2 YSLEER.

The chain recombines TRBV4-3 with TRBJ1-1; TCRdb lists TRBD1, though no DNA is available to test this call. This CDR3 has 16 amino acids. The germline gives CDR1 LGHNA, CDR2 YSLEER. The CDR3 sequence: CASSQDNPGDHTEAFF.

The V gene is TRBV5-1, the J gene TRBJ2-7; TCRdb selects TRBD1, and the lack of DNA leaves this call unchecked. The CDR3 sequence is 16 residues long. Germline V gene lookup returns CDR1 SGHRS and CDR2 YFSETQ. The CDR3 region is CASSGGLTGSSYEQYF.

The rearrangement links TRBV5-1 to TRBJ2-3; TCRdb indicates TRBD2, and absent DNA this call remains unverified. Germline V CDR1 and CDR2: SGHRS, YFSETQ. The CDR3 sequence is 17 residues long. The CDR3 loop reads CASSPGTSGGTTDTQYF.

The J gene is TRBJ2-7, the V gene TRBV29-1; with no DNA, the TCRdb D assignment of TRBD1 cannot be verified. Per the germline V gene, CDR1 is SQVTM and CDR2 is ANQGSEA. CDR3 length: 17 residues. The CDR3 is CSVGQEQPEGYYYEQYF.

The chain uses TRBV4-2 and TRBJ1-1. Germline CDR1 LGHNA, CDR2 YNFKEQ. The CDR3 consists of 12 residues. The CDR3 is CASSQEYTEAFF.

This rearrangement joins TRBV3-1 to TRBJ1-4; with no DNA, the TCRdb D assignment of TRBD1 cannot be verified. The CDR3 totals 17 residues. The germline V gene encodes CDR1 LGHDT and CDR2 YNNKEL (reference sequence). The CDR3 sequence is CASSQDWVQGVSEKLFF.

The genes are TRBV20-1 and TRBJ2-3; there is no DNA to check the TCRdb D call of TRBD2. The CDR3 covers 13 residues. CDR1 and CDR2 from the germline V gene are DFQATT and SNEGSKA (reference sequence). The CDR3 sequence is CSARRDLSDTQYF.

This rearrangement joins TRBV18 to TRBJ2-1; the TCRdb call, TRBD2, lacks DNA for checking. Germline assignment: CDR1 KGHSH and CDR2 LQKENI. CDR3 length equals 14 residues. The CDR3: CASSPPGLAHEQFF.

CDR3 sequence reads: CSAKQGVKQYF. The rearrangement joins TRBV20-1 to TRBJ2-7; the D call from TCRdb, TRBD1, cannot be confirmed without DNA. The CDR3 loop spans 11 amino acids. The germline gives CDR1 DFQATT, CDR2 SNEGSKA (reference sequence).

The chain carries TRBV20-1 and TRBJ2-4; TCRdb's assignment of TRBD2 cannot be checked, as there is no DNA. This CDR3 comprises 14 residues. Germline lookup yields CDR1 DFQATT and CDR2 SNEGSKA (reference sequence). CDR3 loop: CSAREGQAKNIQYF.

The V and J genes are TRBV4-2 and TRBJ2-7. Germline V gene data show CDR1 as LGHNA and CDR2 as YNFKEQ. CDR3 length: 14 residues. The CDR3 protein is CASSQVDGSYEQYF.

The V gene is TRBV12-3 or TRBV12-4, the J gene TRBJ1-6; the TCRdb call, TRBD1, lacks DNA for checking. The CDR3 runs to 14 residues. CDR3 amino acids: CASSFGGENSPLHF.

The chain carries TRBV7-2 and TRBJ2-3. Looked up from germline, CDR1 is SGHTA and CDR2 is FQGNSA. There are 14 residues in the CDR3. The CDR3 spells CASSKDGSWDTQYF.

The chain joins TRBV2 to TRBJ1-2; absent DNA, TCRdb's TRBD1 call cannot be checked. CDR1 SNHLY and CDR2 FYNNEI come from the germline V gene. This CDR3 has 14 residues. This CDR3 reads CASSPEGTGGGYTF.

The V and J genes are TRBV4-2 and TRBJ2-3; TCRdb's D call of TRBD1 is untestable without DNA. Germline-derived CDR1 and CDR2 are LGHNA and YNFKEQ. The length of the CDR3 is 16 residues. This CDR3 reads CASSQDRGVGGDTQYF.

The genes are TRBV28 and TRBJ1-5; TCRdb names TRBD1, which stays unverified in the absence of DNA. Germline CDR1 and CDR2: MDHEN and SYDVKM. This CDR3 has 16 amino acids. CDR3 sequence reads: CASSLVTGPGNQPQHF.

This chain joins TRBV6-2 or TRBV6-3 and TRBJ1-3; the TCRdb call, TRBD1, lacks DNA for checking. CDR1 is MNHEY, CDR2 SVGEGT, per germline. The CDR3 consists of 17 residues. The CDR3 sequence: CASRETGNSEPGNTIYF.

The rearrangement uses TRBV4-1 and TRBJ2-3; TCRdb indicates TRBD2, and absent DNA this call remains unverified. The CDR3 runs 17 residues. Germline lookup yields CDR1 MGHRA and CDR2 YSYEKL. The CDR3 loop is CASSQTGSGGLFDTQYF.

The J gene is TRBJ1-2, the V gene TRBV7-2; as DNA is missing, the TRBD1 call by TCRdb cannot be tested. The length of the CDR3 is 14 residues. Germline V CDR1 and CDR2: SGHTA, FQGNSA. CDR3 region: CASSLTQGDTGYTF. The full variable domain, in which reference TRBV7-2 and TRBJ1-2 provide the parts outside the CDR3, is GAGVSQSPSNKVTEKGKDVELRCDPISGHTALYWYRQSLGQGLEFLIYFQGNSAPDKSGLPSDRFSAERTGGSVSTLTIQRTQQEDSAVYLCASSLTQGDTGYTFGSGTRLTVV.

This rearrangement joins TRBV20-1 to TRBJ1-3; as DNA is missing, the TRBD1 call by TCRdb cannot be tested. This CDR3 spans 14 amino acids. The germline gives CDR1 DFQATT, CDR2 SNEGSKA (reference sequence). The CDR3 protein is CSAGGDISGNTIYF.

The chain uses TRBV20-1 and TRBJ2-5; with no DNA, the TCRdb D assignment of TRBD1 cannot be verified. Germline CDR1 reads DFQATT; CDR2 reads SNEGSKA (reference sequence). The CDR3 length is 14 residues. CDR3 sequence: CSARAPTRGGTQYF.

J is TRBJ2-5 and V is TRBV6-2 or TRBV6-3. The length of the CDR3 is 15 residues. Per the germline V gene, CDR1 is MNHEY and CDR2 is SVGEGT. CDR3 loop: CASSYLDQHKEVQYF.

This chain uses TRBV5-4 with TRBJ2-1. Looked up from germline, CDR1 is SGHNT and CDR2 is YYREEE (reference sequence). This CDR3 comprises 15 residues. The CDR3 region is CASTRGGDYYNEQFF.